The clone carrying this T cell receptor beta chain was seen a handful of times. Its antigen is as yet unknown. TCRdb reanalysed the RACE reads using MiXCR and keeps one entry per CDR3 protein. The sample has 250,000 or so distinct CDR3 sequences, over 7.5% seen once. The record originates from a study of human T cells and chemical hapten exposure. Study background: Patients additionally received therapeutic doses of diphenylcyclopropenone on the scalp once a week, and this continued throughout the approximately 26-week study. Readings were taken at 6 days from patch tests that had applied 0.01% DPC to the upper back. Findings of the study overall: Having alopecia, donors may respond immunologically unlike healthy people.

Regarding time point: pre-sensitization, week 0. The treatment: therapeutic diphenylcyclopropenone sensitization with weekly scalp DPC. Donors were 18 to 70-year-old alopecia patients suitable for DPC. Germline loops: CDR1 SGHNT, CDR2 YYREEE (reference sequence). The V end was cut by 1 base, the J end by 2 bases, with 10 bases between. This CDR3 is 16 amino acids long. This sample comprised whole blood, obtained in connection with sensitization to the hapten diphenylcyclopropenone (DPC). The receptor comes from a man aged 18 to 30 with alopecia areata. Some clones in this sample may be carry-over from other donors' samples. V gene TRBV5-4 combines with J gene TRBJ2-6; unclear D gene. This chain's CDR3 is CASSLKFGAGANVLTF. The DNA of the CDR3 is TGTGCCAGCAGCTTGAAGTTTGGGGCTGGGGCCAACGTCCTGACTTTC.